This T cell receptor (beta chain) stems from a study of CD8+ T cells in alopecia areata. After isolation, RNA underwent reverse transcription to generate cDNA as the sequencing template. This table comes from immunoSEQ multiplex PCR, and its TCRdb copy is limited to in-frame clones, with some not included. The repertoire includes some 170,000 clones, 63% of them detected once, and 1.7% sits in the top ten. The origin of this receptor is a human donor with alopecia areata. Material: CD4+ T cells sorted from blood, obtained at week 0.

CDR3 DNA sequence: TGTGCCAGCAGTCCCCAAAGGTTTCTGGTCATGAACACTGAAGCTTTCTTT. It translates to CASSPQRFLVMNTEAFF. The chain carries TRBV27 and TRBJ1-1; D gene uncertain. The CDR3 consists of 17 residues. The germline gives CDR1 MNHEY, CDR2 SMNVEV (reference sequence). V was cut by 5 bases and J by 0 bases, with 19 bases left in between.